Below, 11 T cell receptor beta chains from the same sample are listed, as sequenced in a study of T cells after yellow fever vaccination. TCRdb recomputed calls from the 5' RACE reads with MiXCR, one row per CDR3 protein. The repertoire holds fewer than 100,000 distinct CDR3 sequences, with roughly 5.2% as singletons. The starting material was CD8+ T cells sorted from PBMCs, obtained 10 days after the yellow fever booster vaccination. These receptor sequences come from a man aged 18 to 30 who received the YFV17D yellow fever vaccine.

The V gene is TRBV9, the J gene TRBJ2-2, with a weak D call TRBD2 (7 bases). Trimming pared 0 bases from V and 2 bases from J, leaving 17 bases between. The CDR3 is 18 amino acids. CDR1 and CDR2 (germline): SGDLS, YYNGEE. The CDR3 DNA reads as TGTGCCAGCAGCGTAGCTCGGTGGGGGGGCCTTAACACCGGGGAGCTGTTTTTT. Its translation is CASSVARWGGLNTGELFF.

Ten or more counts support this clonotype. V gene TRBV12-3 or TRBV12-4 combines with J gene TRBJ2-1; D is unclear. The CDR3 loop spans 11 amino acids. V lost 6 bases and J lost 7, with 7 bases in between. The CDR3 reads CASSLGNEQFF. CDR3 bases: TGTGCCAGCAGCCTGGGAAATGAGCAGTTCTTC.

This clonotype showed up just a few times. The CDR3 DNA reads TGCGCCAGCAGCGATATTACTCAGGATACCGAGACCCAGTACTTC. It encodes CASSDITQDTETQYF. The chain uses TRBV4-1 and TRBJ2-5, with no clear D. The germline gives CDR1 MGHRA, CDR2 YSYEKL. The CDR3 is made up of 15 amino acids. The V gene lost 5 bases and the J gene lost 5 bases, with 18 bases spanning the gap.

This clonotype turned up a few times. This chain links TRBV7-9 with TRBJ2-7; tentative D call: TRBD1 (5 bases). This CDR3 has 13 amino acids. CDR1 and CDR2 from the germline V gene are SEHNR and FQNEAQ (reference sequence). V gave up 4 bases and J gave up 3 bases, with 10 bases separating them. The CDR3 here is CASSSRQLYEQYF. DNA of the CDR3: TGTGCCAGCAGCTCAAGACAGCTCTACGAGCAGTACTTC.

This clonotype was observed a few times. The V and J genes are TRBV12-3 or TRBV12-4 and TRBJ1-4; D not certain. V lost 6 bases and J 8 bases, leaving 13 bases between the germline ends. The CDR3 is 13 residues long. The CDR3 sequence is CASSRGRNEKLFF. The CDR3 DNA reads as TGTGCCAGCAGCCGGGGTCGGAACGAAAAACTGTTTTTT.

In its sample, this clonotype was seen a few times. The gene calls are TRBV20-1 and TRBJ1-1; TRBD1 matches 7 bases. Germline loops: CDR1 DFQATT, CDR2 SNEGSKA (reference sequence). The CDR3 runs to 17 residues. V shed 0 bases, J shed 4 bases, and the junction held 14 bases outside the gene matches. CDR3 sequence reads: CSARDRGTDPLITEAFF. In DNA form, the CDR3 reads TGCAGTGCTAGAGATCGGGGGACAGACCCCCTGATCACTGAAGCTTTCTTT.

This clonotype occurred a few times. The J gene is TRBJ2-7, the V gene TRBV7-6; D is uncertain. The CDR3 has 11 residues. Germline values: CDR1 SGHVS, CDR2 FNYEAQ. V lost 5 bases, J lost 7 bases, and 9 bases lay in between. The CDR3 reads CASSPGREQYF. The CDR3 DNA is TGTGCCAGCAGCCCCGGCCGGGAGCAGTACTTC.

A note on this clonotype: A much more abundant neighbour one base away suggests this may be a read error. As DNA, the CDR3 is TGTGCCAGCTTTCTCGGGGCCGGGGCTGATGCTTTCTTT. This encodes CASFLGAGADAFF. This chain connects TRBV27 to TRBJ1-1, with D perhaps TRBD1 (5 bases). Germline V lookup: CDR1 MNHEY, CDR2 SMNVEV (reference sequence). This CDR3 region has 13 residues.

This clonotype was seen a few times. This rearrangement joins TRBV24-1 to TRBJ2-3, with D perhaps matching TRBD2 (6 bases). V lost 4 bases and J lost 0, with 16 bases in between. Germline V gene data show CDR1 as KGHDR and CDR2 as SFDVKD. CDR3 length: 17 amino acids. CDR3 sequence: CATSDRDSYSSTDTQYF. In nucleotides, the CDR3 is TGTGCCACCAGTGACCGGGACTCTTATTCTAGCACAGATACGCAGTATTTT.

In this sample, this clonotype turned up many times. V is TRBV4-2 and J is TRBJ2-1; D is ambiguous. This CDR3 contains 15 residues. Germline CDR1 LGHNA, CDR2 YNFKEQ. Between the trimmed V and J ends, which lost 1 base and 4 bases, there was a span of 11 bases. In nucleotides, the CDR3 is TGTGCCAGCAGCCAAGCCGAGGTGGGATACAATGAGCAGTTCTTC. Translation: CASSQAEVGYNEQFF.

This clonotype was observed a handful of times. The chain carries TRBV14 and TRBJ2-2; a possible D gene is TRBD1 (5 bases). Per germline, CDR1 SGHDN and CDR2 FVKESK. Trimming shortened V by 0 bases and J by 4 bases, and 12 bases separated the two germline ends. The length of the CDR3 is 16 residues. The CDR3: CASSQDVWGRTGELFF. DNA for the CDR3: TGTGCCAGCAGCCAAGATGTATGGGGCCGCACCGGGGAGCTGTTTTTT.